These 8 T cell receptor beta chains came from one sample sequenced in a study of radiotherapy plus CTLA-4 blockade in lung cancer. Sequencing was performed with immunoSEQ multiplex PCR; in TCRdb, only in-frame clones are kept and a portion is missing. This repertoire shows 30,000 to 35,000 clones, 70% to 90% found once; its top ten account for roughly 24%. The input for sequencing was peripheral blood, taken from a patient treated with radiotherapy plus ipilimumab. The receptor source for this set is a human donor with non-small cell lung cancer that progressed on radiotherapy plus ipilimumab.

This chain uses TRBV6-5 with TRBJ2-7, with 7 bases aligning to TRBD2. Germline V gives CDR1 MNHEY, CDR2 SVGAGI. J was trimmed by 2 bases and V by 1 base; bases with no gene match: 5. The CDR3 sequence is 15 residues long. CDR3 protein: CASSYFGGMAYEQYF. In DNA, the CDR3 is TGTGCCAGCAGTTACTTCGGGGGGATGGCCTACGAGCAGTACTTC.

The DNA for the CDR3 is TGTGCCAGTGGGAGACAGGGTCAGCCCCAGCATTTT. The encoded protein is CASGRQGQPQHF. The gene calls are TRBV19 and TRBJ1-5, with 7 bases matching TRBD1. This CDR3 has 12 residues. Germline V gene data show CDR1 as LNHDA and CDR2 as SQIVND (reference sequence). V lost 8 bases to trimming and J lost 6 bases; unmatched junction nucleotides: 4. Drawing the rest from reference TRBV19 and TRBJ1-5, the complete variable domain is DGGITQSPKYLFRKEGQNVTLSCEQNLNHDAMYWYRQDPGQGLRLIYYSQIVNDFQKGDIAEGYSVSREKKESFPLTVTSAQKNPTAFYLCASGRQGQPQHFGDGTRLSIL.

CDR3: CASSLVWQGGGPQHF. Here the CDR3 DNA reads TGTGCCAGCAGCTTAGTGTGGCAGGGGGGAGGGCCCCAGCATTTT. The gene calls are TRBV7-8 and TRBJ1-5, with TRBD1 matching 7 bases. Germline CDR1 reads SGHVS; CDR2 reads FQNEAQ. This CDR3 is built from 15 residues. With 1 base clipped from V and 9 bases from J, the junction kept 9 bases outside the gene matches. Full variable domain (missing parts from reference TRBV7-8 and TRBJ1-5): GAGVSQSPRYKVAKRGQDVALRCDPISGHVSLFWYQQALGQGPEFLTYFQNEAQLDKSGLPSDRFFAERPEGSVSTLKIQRTQQEDSAVYLCASSLVWQGGGPQHFGDGTRLSIL.

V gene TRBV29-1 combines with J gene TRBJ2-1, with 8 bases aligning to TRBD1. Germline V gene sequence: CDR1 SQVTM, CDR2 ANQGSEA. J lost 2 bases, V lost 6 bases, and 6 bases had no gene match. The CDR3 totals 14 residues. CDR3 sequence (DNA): TGCAGCGTCGTTACAGGGGGAGCCTACAATGAGCAGTTCTTC. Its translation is CSVVTGGAYNEQFF.

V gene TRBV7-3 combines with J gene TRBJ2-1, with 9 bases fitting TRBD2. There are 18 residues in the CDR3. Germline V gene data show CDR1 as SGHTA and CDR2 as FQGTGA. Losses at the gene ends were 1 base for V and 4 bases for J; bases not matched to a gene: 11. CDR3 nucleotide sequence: TGTGCCAGCAGCTTAAGCCCCACGGGTAGCGGGGGATACAATGAGCAGTTCTTC. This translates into CASSLSPTGSGGYNEQFF.

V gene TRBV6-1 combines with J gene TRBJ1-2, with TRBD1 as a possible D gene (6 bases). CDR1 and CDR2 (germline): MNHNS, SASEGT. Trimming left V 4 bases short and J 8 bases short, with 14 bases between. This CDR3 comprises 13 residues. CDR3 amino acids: CASSGTLGTGYTF. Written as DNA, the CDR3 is TGTGCCAGCAGTGGGACCCTCGGGACAGGCTACACCTTC.

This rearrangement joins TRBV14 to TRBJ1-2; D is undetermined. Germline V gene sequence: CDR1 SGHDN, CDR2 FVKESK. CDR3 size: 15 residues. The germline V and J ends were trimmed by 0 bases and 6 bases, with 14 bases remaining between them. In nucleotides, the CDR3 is TGTGCCAGCAGCCAAGATTACAGCTCAGGCCATGGCTACACCTTC. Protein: CASSQDYSSGHGYTF.

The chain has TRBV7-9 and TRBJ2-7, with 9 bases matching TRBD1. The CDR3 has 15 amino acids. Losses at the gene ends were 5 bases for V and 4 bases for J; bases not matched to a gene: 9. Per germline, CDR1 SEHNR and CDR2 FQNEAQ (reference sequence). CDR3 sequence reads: CASSPPGTGKYEQYF. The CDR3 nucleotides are TGTGCCAGCAGCCCGCCGGGGACAGGGAAGTACGAGCAGTACTTC.